What follows are 7 T cell receptor beta chains derived from one specimen sequenced in a study of shared clonotypes between healthy human individuals. Some clones are missing from TCRdb's copy, which holds only in-frame ones; the method was immunoSEQ multiplex PCR. The repertoire includes approximately 1.1 million clones, about 80% of them detected once, and 0.5% to 0.6% sits in the top ten. Sequencing was done on a sample of memory CD4+ T cells from PBMCs. Subset: CD45RA-negative fraction. The receptors shown here come from a man between 18 and 35 years old in good health. Some clones in this sample may be carry-over from other donors' samples.

J is TRBJ2-3 and V is TRBV5-6; D gene uncertain. The V gene's germline CDR1 is SGHDT and CDR2 YYEEEE. CDR3 length: 12 amino acids. V was pared by 4 bases and J by 2 bases, with 5 bases between. CDR3 loop: CASSRTTDTQYF. Here the CDR3 DNA reads TGTGCCAGCAGCCGCACCACAGATACGCAGTATTTT.

The table lists this clone with a few counts. The same CDR3 can be traced to other DNA sequences in this sample. The chain is built from TRBV28 and TRBJ2-5; D is uncertain. Looked up from germline, CDR1 is MDHEN and CDR2 is SYDVKM. Trimming pared 1 base from V and 5 bases from J, leaving 5 bases between. The CDR3 is 12 amino acids. The DNA for the CDR3 is TGTGCCAGCAGTTTATCTTGGGAGACCCAGTACTTC. It is translated as CASSLSWETQYF.

The chain joins TRBV7-2 to TRBJ2-3; D is unclear. The CDR3 totals 16 residues. V dropped 4 bases and J dropped 6 bases, with 20 bases sitting between them. Looked up from germline, CDR1 is SGHTA and CDR2 is FQGNSA. CDR3 residues: CASSSQADTAVDTQYF. The CDR3 region has the DNA TGTGCCAGCAGCTCCCAAGCCGACACCGCCGTGGATACGCAGTATTTT.

The sample holds a few counts of this clone. Other nucleotide sequences from this sample produce the same CDR3. This chain uses TRBV30 with TRBJ2-7; 8 bases are a match to TRBD1. The CDR3 runs 15 residues. After removal of 5 bases from V and 3 bases from J, the junction contained 12 bases not matched to a gene. Germline CDR1 GTSNPN, CDR2 SVGIG (reference sequence). This chain's CDR3 is CAWSPPGTGFYEQYF. CDR3 coding DNA: TGTGCCTGGTCGCCCCCCGGGACAGGTTTCTACGAGCAGTACTTC.

This chain uses TRBV4-2 with TRBJ2-7; D unresolved. Germline assignment: CDR1 LGHNA and CDR2 YNFKEQ. V shed 4 bases and J shed 2 bases, with 9 bases lying between them. This CDR3 region has 13 residues. CDR3 residues: CASSRDRTYEQYF. In DNA, the CDR3 is TGTGCCAGCAGCCGAGACCGGACCTACGAGCAGTACTTC.

The rearrangement links TRBV6-6 to TRBJ1-3; no clear D gene. Germline V gene sequence: CDR1 MNHNY, CDR2 SVGAGI (reference sequence). V was shortened by 2 bases and J by 0 bases, with 5 bases between the two germline ends. The CDR3 extends over 14 amino acids. The CDR3 is CASSYGVSGNTIYF. In DNA form, the CDR3 reads TGTGCCAGCAGTTACGGCGTCTCTGGAAACACCATATATTTT.

This chain joins TRBV2 and TRBJ1-1; 9 bases are shared with TRBD1. The CDR3 spans 12 residues. Germline lookup yields CDR1 SNHLY and CDR2 FYNNEI. V lost 6 bases to trimming and J lost 10 bases; unmatched junction nucleotides: 6. CDR3 sequence (DNA): TGTGCCAGCAGCCGACAGGGGGTCGGAGCTTTCTTT. It is translated as CASSRQGVGAFF.